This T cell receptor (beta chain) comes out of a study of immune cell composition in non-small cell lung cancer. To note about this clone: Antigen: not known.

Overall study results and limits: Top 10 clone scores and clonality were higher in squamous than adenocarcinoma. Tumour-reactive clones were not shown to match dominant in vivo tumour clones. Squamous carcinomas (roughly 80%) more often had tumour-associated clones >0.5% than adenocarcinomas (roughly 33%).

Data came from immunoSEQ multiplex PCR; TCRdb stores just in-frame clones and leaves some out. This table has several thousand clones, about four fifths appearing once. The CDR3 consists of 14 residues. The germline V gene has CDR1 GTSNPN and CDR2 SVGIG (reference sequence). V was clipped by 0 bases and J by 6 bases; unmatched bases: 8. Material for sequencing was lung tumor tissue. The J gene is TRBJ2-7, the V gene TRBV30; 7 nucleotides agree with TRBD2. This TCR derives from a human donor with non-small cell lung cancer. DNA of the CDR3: TGTGCCTGGAGTGTTTCGGGGGGTACTGGCGAGCAGTACTTC. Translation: CAWSVSGGTGEQYF.